These 3 T cell receptor beta chains were all obtained from the same sample, sequenced in a study of human T cells and chemical hapten exposure. TCRdb independently ran MiXCR on the RACE reads; one entry per CDR3 protein. The table shows tens of thousands of distinct CDR3 sequences, with approximately 15% occurring only once. Documented time point: pre-sensitization, week 0. As to treatment: therapeutic diphenylcyclopropenone sensitization with weekly scalp DPC. Specimen: whole blood, collected in connection with sensitization to the hapten diphenylcyclopropenone (DPC). Receptor source: a woman aged 50 to 60 with alopecia areata. Some clones in this sample may be carry-over from other donors' samples.

This clonotype was counted a few times. The J gene is TRBJ2-7, the V gene TRBV29-1; D tentatively fits TRBD1 or TRBD2 (5 bases each). Germline assignment: CDR1 SQVTM and CDR2 ANQGSEA. CDR3 length equals 12 residues. Trimming pared 4 bases from V and 1 base from J, leaving 8 bases between. In nucleotides, the CDR3 is TGCAGCGTTGTGAGGGGTTCCTACGAGCAGTACTTC. It codes for CSVVRGSYEQYF.

This clonotype occurred a few times. The chain is built from TRBV20-1 and TRBJ2-3, with 8 bases that match TRBD2. V trimming: 5 bases; J trimming: 3 bases; junction bases outside the gene matches: 7. CDR3 length: 14 amino acids. Germline CDR1 and CDR2: DFQATT and SNEGSKA (reference sequence). The CDR3 sequence: CSARSGRGTDTQYF. The CDR3 DNA sequence: TGCAGTGCTCGCAGCGGGAGAGGGACAGATACGCAGTATTTT.

This clonotype was seen a few times. The chain is built from TRBV29-1 and TRBJ1-2, with 9 positions matching TRBD1. V gave up 7 bases and J gave up 8 bases; unmatched junction bases: 14. Germline V lookup: CDR1 SQVTM, CDR2 ANQGSEA. This CDR3 has 14 amino acids. Written as DNA, the CDR3 is TGCAGCGGCGCCGAACAGGGGGCGTTGCAGGGCTACACCTTC. This codes for CSGAEQGALQGYTF. Full variable domain (remainder filled in from reference TRBV29-1 and TRBJ1-2): SAVISQKPSRDICQRGTSLTIQCQVDSQVTMMFWYRQQPGQSLTLIATANQGSEATYESGFVIDKFPISRPNLTFSTLTVSNMSPEDSSIYLCSGAEQGALQGYTFGSGTRLTVV.